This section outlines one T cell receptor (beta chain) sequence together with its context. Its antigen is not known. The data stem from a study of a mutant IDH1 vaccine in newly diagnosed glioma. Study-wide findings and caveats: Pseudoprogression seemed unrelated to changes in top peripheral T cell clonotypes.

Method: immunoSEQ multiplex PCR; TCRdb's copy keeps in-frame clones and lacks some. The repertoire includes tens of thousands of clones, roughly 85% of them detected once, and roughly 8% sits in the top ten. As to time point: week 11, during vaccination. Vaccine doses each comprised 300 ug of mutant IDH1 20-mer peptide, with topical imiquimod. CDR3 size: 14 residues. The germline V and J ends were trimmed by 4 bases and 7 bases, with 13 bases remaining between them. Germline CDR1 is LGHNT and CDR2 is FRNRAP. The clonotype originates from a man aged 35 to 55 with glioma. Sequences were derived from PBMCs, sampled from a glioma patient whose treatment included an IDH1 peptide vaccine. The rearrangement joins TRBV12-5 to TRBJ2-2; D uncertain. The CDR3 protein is CASGWEWADGELFF. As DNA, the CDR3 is TGTGCTAGTGGTTGGGAATGGGCGGACGGGGAGCTGTTTTTT. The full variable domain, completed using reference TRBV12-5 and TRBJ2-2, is DARVTQTPRHKVTEMGQEVTMRCQPILGHNTVFWYRQTMMQGLELLAYFRNRAPLDDSGMPKDRFSAEMPDATLATLKIQPSEPRDSAVYFCASGWEWADGELFFGEGSRLTVL.